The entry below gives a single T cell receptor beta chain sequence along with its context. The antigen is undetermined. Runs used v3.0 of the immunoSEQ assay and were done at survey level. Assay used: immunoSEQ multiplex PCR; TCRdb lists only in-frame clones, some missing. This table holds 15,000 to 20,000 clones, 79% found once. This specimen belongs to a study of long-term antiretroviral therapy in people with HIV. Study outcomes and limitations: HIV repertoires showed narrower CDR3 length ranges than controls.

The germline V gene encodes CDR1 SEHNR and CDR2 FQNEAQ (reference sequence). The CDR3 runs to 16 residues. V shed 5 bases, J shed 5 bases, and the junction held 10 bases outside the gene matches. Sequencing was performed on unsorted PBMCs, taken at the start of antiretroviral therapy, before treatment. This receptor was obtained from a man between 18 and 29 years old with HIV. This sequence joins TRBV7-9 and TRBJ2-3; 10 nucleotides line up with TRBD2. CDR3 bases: TGTGCCAGCAGCCCCTCGACTAGCGGGTATGGAGATACGCAGTATTTT. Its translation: CASSPSTSGYGDTQYF.